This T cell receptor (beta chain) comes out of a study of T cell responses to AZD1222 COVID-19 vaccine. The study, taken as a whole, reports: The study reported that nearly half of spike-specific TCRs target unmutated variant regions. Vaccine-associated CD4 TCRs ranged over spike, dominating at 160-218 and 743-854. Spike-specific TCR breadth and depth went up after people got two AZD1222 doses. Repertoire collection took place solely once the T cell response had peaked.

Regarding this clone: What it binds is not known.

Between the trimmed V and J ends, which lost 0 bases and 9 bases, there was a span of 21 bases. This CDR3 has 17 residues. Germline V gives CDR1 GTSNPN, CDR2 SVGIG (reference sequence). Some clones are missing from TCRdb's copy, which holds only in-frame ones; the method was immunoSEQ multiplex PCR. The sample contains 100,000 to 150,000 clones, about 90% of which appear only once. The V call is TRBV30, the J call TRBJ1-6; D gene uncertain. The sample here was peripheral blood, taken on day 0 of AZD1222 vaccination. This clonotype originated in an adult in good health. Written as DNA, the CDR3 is TGTGCCTGGAGTGTACCAGCCCAGGAATGGATAGGTTCACCCCTCCACTTT. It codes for CAWSVPAQEWIGSPLHF.